The present T cell receptor (beta chain) was sequenced within a study of T-cell reconstitution after alpha-beta-depleted transplantation in children (dated by TCRdb to 2016 to 2018). Background for the entire study: Using TCR repertoire profiling, the study quantitatively followed how T-cell immune reconstitution unfolded in children after TCRalphabeta/CD19-depleted allogeneic hematopoietic cell transplantation.

The library was made by PCR. Sequencer: Illumina HiSeq 2500. TCR libraries were prepared with molecular barcoding, using unique molecular identifiers to normalize TCRbeta repertoire quantification. TCRdb passed the public sequencing reads through fastp at Q25 and MiXCR, retaining productive beta sequences. Each entry is one CDR3 protein sequence, shown with its most common DNA and genes. This sample holds more than 250,000 distinct CDR3 sequences; nearly 10% were observed only once. The leading ten clones occupy 10% of the sample. This clonotype was counted between two and nine times. It has no known antigen specificity. Base qualities are missing; no much larger clone stands one base away. For CDR1 and CDR2, the germline V gene (reference sequence) lists SGHKS and YYEKEE. V and J lose 4 bases and 5 bases, and a span of 18 bases separates them. The CDR3 goes from the cysteine to the phenylalanine over 15 residues. CDR3 DNA is the only sequence kept; it has 45 bases, read in frame from the first base.

Sequenced here: PBMCs from the stem cell graft donor, sampled from the stem cell graft. The rearranged segments are TRBV5-5 and TRBJ1-1; the D gene assignment is ambiguous. The origin of this receptor is a human donor who donated a stem cell graft to a child with SCID. The bases read TGTGCCAGCAGCCCCAGTGCAGGCCGCGAGACTGAAGCTTTCTTT. Translation gives CASSPSAGRETEAFF.